The 17 T cell receptor beta chains below come from one sample, sequenced in a study of T cell repertoires in cytomegalovirus infection. Via MiXCR, TCRdb re-called the reads, giving one row per CDR3 protein. The sample includes 200,000 to 300,000 distinct CDR3 sequences, approximately 9% of them seen just once. Sequenced: PBMCs. These receptors all stem from a human donor in good health (CMV status not recorded). Some clones in this sample may be carry-over from other donors' samples.

This clonotype was recorded a few times. V gene TRBV7-2 combines with J gene TRBJ2-7; 7 bases fit TRBD2. The ends lost 5 bases at V and 6 bases at J; junction bases unmatched: 13. The CDR3 is 15 residues long. Looked up from germline, CDR1 is SGHTA and CDR2 is FQGNSA. Here the CDR3 reads CASSPRNSPGGEQYF. CDR3 bases: TGTGCCAGCAGCCCCCGGAACTCTCCGGGGGGCGAGCAGTACTTC.

The table lists this clonotype with many counts. The gene calls are TRBV6-1 and TRBJ2-5, with TRBD1 as a possible D gene (5 bases). Germline loops: CDR1 MNHNS, CDR2 SASEGT. V lost 8 bases and J 5 bases, leaving 18 bases between the germline ends. The CDR3 has 14 residues. The CDR3 spells CASGAGALDETQYF. The DNA for the CDR3 is TGTGCCAGCGGGGCTGGGGCCTTAGATGAGACCCAGTACTTC.

This chain joins TRBV5-5 and TRBJ2-1; the D gene is possibly TRBD2 (7 bases). V was trimmed by 3 bases and J by 10 bases, leaving 23 bases between them. The CDR3 runs 16 residues. Germline CDR1 is SGHKS and CDR2 is YYEKEE (reference sequence). CDR3 in DNA: TGTGCCAGCAGCTCCTCAACCCGGACCGGGGGGCGAGAGCAGTTCTTC. Amino acids: CASSSSTRTGGREQFF.

At least ten counts were recorded for this clonotype. The chain links TRBV5-1 to TRBJ2-3; D gene uncertain. The CDR3 is 14 residues long. The germline V and J ends were trimmed by 0 bases and 1 base, with 6 bases remaining between them. Looked up from germline, CDR1 is SGHRS and CDR2 is YFSETQ. The CDR3: CASSLAQGTDTQYF. CDR3 nucleotide sequence: TGCGCCAGCAGCTTGGCGCAGGGCACAGATACGCAGTATTTT.

The chain is built from TRBV19 and TRBJ2-7, with D maybe TRBD1 (5 bases). The V end was cut by 2 bases, the J end by 2 bases, with 16 bases between. Germline CDR1 is LNHDA and CDR2 is SQIVND (reference sequence). The CDR3 length is 16 residues. CDR3 residues: CASSIRRGSSTYEQYF. The CDR3 region has the DNA TGTGCCAGTAGTATACGAAGGGGCTCCTCTACCTACGAGCAGTACTTC.

This clonotype came up many times. The CDR3 DNA is TGTGCCAGCAGCTTAGCGGTGTGGGAGACCCAGTACTTC. Encoded protein: CASSLAVWETQYF. The V gene is TRBV7-2, the J gene TRBJ2-5; D is uncertain. The germline gives CDR1 SGHTA, CDR2 FQGNSA. This CDR3 region has 13 residues. V lost 0 bases to trimming and J lost 5 bases, with 7 bases between them.

This clonotype came up many times. The gene calls are TRBV5-1 and TRBJ1-4, with D unresolved. V gave up 4 bases and J gave up 4 bases, with 11 bases separating them. The germline gives CDR1 SGHRS, CDR2 YFSETQ. This CDR3 region has 14 residues. For the CDR3, the DNA is TGCGCCAGCAGCACGCAAGGGAATAATGAAAAACTGTTTTTT. Translated, it gives CASSTQGNNEKLFF.

This clonotype has ten or more counts. The chain combines TRBV7-2 with TRBJ2-7; D is perhaps TRBD1 or TRBD2 (5 bases each). V dropped 5 bases and J dropped 7 bases, with 21 bases sitting between them. CDR1 and CDR2 (germline): SGHTA, FQGNSA. The CDR3 covers 15 residues. CDR3 coding DNA: TGTGCCAGCAGCCGACAGCCTGGGGGTTTAGGGGAGCAGTACTTC. The encoded protein is CASSRQPGGLGEQYF. Filled out from reference TRBV7-2 and TRBJ2-7, the complete variable domain reads GAGVSQSPSNKVTEKGKDVELRCDPISGHTALYWYRQSLGQGLEFLIYFQGNSAPDKSGLPSDRFSAERTGGSVSTLTIQRTQQEDSAVYLCASSRQPGGLGEQYFGPGTRLTVT.

This chain links TRBV18 with TRBJ1-2; D might be TRBD1 (6 bases). The CDR3 is made up of 15 amino acids. Deletions cut 3 bases from V and 8 bases from J, with 19 bases between. Germline V lookup: CDR1 KGHSH, CDR2 LQKENI. The CDR3 DNA sequence: TGTGCCAGCTCACCCGCGACAGGCCGGGGGTCAGGCTACACCTTC. Translated, it gives CASSPATGRGSGYTF.

The sample holds many counts of this clonotype. The chain is built from TRBV7-2 and TRBJ1-6; no definite D call. Trimming shortened V by 1 base and J by 7 bases, and 8 bases separated the two germline ends. CDR1 and CDR2 (germline): SGHTA, FQGNSA. The CDR3 spans 14 residues. The CDR3 DNA is TGTGCCAGCAGCTTAGGGACCCGAAATTCACCCCTCCACTTT. The encoded protein is CASSLGTRNSPLHF.

This clonotype came up a few times. The rearrangement links TRBV19 to TRBJ2-2; TRBD1 is a possible D gene (6 bases). Trimming took off 5 bases at V and 0 bases at J, with 13 bases between the two ends. Germline CDR1 and CDR2: LNHDA and SQIVND (reference sequence). This CDR3 comprises 16 residues. CDR3 DNA: TGTGCCAGTAGTTTTTCTCAGGGGTCGAACACCGGGGAGCTGTTTTTT. Protein product: CASSFSQGSNTGELFF.

This chain joins TRBV28 and TRBJ1-4, with no clear D. The CDR3 is 12 residues long. V dropped 1 base and J dropped 7 bases, with 4 bases sitting between them. Germline CDR1 and CDR2: MDHEN and SYDVKM. CDR3 sequence reads: CASSLYTEKLFF. The CDR3 DNA sequence: TGTGCCAGCAGTTTATATACTGAAAAACTGTTTTTT.

This chain uses TRBV9 with TRBJ1-2; a weak D match, TRBD1 (5 bases). The length of the CDR3 is 13 residues. V was cut by 2 bases and J by 2 bases, with 7 bases left in between. Germline V gives CDR1 SGDLS, CDR2 YYNGEE. The CDR3 spells CASSVDRNYGYTF. The CDR3 DNA sequence: TGTGCCAGCAGCGTCGACAGAAACTATGGCTACACCTTC. Complete variable domain (other parts from reference TRBV9 and TRBJ1-2): DSGVTQTPKHLITATGQRVTLRCSPRSGDLSVYWYQQSLDQGLQFLIQYYNGEERAKGNILERFSAQQFPDLHSELNLSSLELGDSALYFCASSVDRNYGYTFGSGTRLTVV.

This clonotype was counted ten times or more. The rearrangement joins TRBV7-9 to TRBJ2-7; D is possibly TRBD2 (5 bases). V was cut by 11 bases and J by 5 bases, with 13 bases left in between. Looked up from germline, CDR1 is SEHNR and CDR2 is FQNEAQ (reference sequence). The CDR3 totals 11 residues. The CDR3 coding sequence is TGTGCCCTTGGCAGAGGGAACGAGCAGTACTTC. Translation gives CALGRGNEQYF.

This clonotype was detected ten times or more. V is TRBV7-8 and J is TRBJ1-5, with 8 bases that match TRBD1. In germline, CDR1 is SGHVS, CDR2 FQNEAQ. The junction had 16 bases not matched to a gene; V was cut back by 2 bases and J by 4 bases. The CDR3 is 19 residues long. The CDR3 protein is CASSLTVPGGPLRNQPQHF. CDR3 DNA sequence: TGTGCCAGCAGCTTAACAGTGCCAGGGGGCCCTCTTAGGAATCAGCCCCAGCATTTT.

This clonotype was seen repeatedly, ten times or more. V is TRBV7-8 and J is TRBJ1-1, with 7 bases matching TRBD1. The junction had 5 bases not matched to a gene; V was cut back by 5 bases and J by 2 bases. The CDR3 runs to 14 residues. CDR1 SGHVS and CDR2 FQNEAQ come from the germline V gene. This CDR3 reads CASSARDSNTEAFF. In nucleotides, the CDR3 is TGTGCCAGCAGCGCAAGGGACAGTAACACTGAAGCTTTCTTT. The whole variable domain, remainder taken from reference TRBV7-8 and TRBJ1-1, is GAGVSQSPRYKVAKRGQDVALRCDPISGHVSLFWYQQALGQGPEFLTYFQNEAQLDKSGLPSDRFFAERPEGSVSTLKIQRTQQEDSAVYLCASSARDSNTEAFFGQGTRLTVV.

The V call is TRBV5-1, the J call TRBJ1-1; D is perhaps TRBD1 (6 bases). Trimming stripped 4 bases from V and 0 bases from J, with 13 bases between. This CDR3 contains 15 residues. The germline V gene encodes CDR1 SGHRS and CDR2 YFSETQ. CDR3 region: CASSHREGMNTEAFF. In nucleotides, the CDR3 is TGCGCCAGCAGCCACAGGGAGGGGATGAACACTGAAGCTTTCTTT.